This T cell receptor beta chain is drawn from a study of blood T cell repertoires in COVID-19 (dated by TCRdb to 2018 to 2021). Background on the whole study: Samples covering the acute and convalescent phases of COVID-19 were provided by collaborators in the United States, Italy and Spain. The material from the prospective study consisted of cDNA or gDNA derived from T cells, B-cell-depleted T cells, or PBMCs. Deeply sampled blood TCRbeta repertoires from subjects exposed to, actively infected with, or recovered from COVID-19 were included in the dataset. The repertoires were released in a freely available public database intended as a resource for research on the immune response to SARS-CoV-2. Samples came from the ongoing ImmuneRACE study (first 160 participants) plus 1,254 subjects from 6 global collaborators. Nearly every sample came with metadata listing a de-identified subject ID, COVID-19 status, age in years and sex. HLA class I and class II types, where available, came from metadata supplied by the sample provider rather than from assay-based typing. Study-level results and caveats: Clinical and demographic metadata were provided uncurated, with the amount varying by source and participant.

The immunoSEQ Assay, a bias-controlled multiplex PCR, was used to amplify TCRbeta CDR3 regions from genomic DNA. The published analysis was carried out like this. The number of nucleated cells in each sample was estimated from the amplification of reference gene primers within the assay. Sequence reads were collapsed and filtered to measure the absolute abundance of every unique TCRbeta CDR3 rearrangement. For each sample, productive Simpson clonality was calculated by taking the square root of Simpson's diversity index across productive rearrangements. Sourced from immuneACCESS, this table was stored by TCRdb with only in-frame sequences that have V and J called. A share of the clones is absent; for the studies checked, an unresolved V gene accounts for under half, and the remainder has no known explanation. V, J and clone size derive from that table, while D and trimming were established from the DNA sequence. A total of approximately 74,000 clones appear in this sample, more than 75% of them only once. In total, the top ten clones hold roughly 50% of the sample.

About this clone: Its antigen specificity is not known. No quality values exist for individual bases; no much larger clone is one base distant.

The CDR1 and CDR2 encoded by the germline V gene (reference sequence) are LNHDA and SQIVND. Its CDR3 holds 16 amino acids, cysteine through phenylalanine. The retained sequence is limited to the CDR3, 48 bases, with the frame set at the first base. V trim: 4 bases; J trim: 2 bases; unmatched bases: 3. Whole blood was collected in K2EDTA tubes by collaborating institutions according to the institutions' own protocols. For TCRbeta analysis, collaborators shipped samples in one of three forms: frozen whole blood, isolated PBMCs, or DNA extracted from either of those sample types. The receptor was isolated from a human donor in a cohort sampled during active COVID-19. The sequence links TRBV19 to TRBJ2-3; 13 of the junction bases match TRBD2. Sequencing was performed on peripheral blood. The CDR3 amino acid sequence is: CASSTGTSGVTDTQYF. At the DNA level, the sequence is TGTGCCAGTAGTACCGGGACTAGCGGGGTCACAGATACGCAGTATTTT. When the CDR3 is completed using the reference TRBV19 and TRBJ2-3 genes on either side, the full variable domain is DGGITQSPKYLFRKEGQNVTLSCEQNLNHDAMYWYRQDPGQGLRLIYYSQIVNDFQKGDIAEGYSVSREKKESFPLTVTSAQKNPTAFYLCASSTGTSGVTDTQYFGPGTRLTVL.